This T cell receptor (beta chain) originates from a study of radiotherapy plus CTLA-4 blockade in lung cancer. This table comes from immunoSEQ multiplex PCR, and its TCRdb copy is limited to in-frame clones, with some not included. This table holds some 66,000 clones, over 80% found once. Overall study results and limits: Together with interferon-beta, which increased in serum after radiation, early dynamic changes in blood T cell clones were reportedly the best predictors of response.

Details on this clone: Antigen: not known.

CDR1 and CDR2 from the germline V gene are ENHRY and SYGVKD. The CDR3 loop spans 15 amino acids. The V gene lost 2 bases and the J gene lost 5 bases, with 15 bases spanning the gap. The sequenced sample was peripheral blood, obtained from a patient treated with radiotherapy plus ipilimumab. The V and J genes are TRBV10-3 and TRBJ2-5, with no clear D. The TCR sequence derives from a human donor with non-small cell lung cancer who had a partial response to radiotherapy plus ipilimumab. CDR3 protein: CAISETPGVGETQYF. CDR3 DNA sequence: TGTGCCATCAGTGAGACCCCAGGTGTTGGGGAGACCCAGTACTTC.